Each of the 32 T cell receptor beta chains below was sequenced from the same sample in a study of regulatory T cells in long-lasting Graves disease. Documented time point: persistent/refractory GD, antithyroid drugs over 5 years with positive TRAb. Preparation of the TCR library used RNA extracted from PBMCs. Building of the TCR beta libraries involved iRepertoire HTBI primers and Arm-PCR of CDR3 regions. In TCRdb, the multiplex PCR reads were re-called with MiXCR into one record per CDR3 protein. Of some 330,000 distinct CDR3 sequences in the sample, roughly 20% were seen once. This sample comprised peripheral blood mononuclear cells (PBMCs), obtained when the disease was refractory, from a patient treated with antithyroid drugs. The receptors come from a middle-aged woman with Graves disease.

This clonotype was detected ten times or more. The V and J genes are TRBV15 and TRBJ2-5; the D is unclear. This CDR3 comprises 12 residues. Per the germline V gene, CDR1 is LNHNV and CDR2 is YYDKDF (reference sequence). V shed 5 bases and J shed 0 bases, with 4 bases lying between them. The chain's CDR3 is CATSANQETQYF. For the CDR3, the DNA is TGTGCCACCAGCGCCAACCAAGAGACCCAGTACTTC.

This clonotype was found a few times. J is TRBJ2-2 and V is TRBV5-5; 9 bases are a match to TRBD2. The length of the CDR3 is 17 residues. V lost 0 bases and J lost 4; bases outside the gene matches: 7. Germline V CDR1 and CDR2: SGHKS, YYEKEE (reference sequence). The CDR3 loop is CASSLASGNLGTGELFF. The CDR3 bases are TGTGCCAGCAGCTTGGCTAGCGGGAACTTGGGCACCGGGGAGCTGTTTTTT.

This clonotype has just a few counts. This sequence may be a read error, since a much larger clone differs from it by one base. The chain employs TRBV2 and TRBJ2-7; 12 bases agree with TRBD2. This CDR3 spans 15 amino acids. Germline CDR1 is SNHLY and CDR2 is FYNNEI. Germline trimming cut 8 bases from V and 4 bases from J; bases unmatched to any gene: 9. The CDR3 nucleotides are TGTGCCAGCTATCGACTGACTAGCGGGAGATACGAGCAGTACTTC. As protein: CASYRLTSGRYEQYF.

This sequence joins TRBV2 and TRBJ2-1; TRBD2 matches 14 bases. V trimming: 2 bases; J trimming: 12 bases; junction bases outside the gene matches: 3. This CDR3 is 14 amino acids long. CDR1 and CDR2 (germline): SNHLY, FYNNEI. The CDR3 sequence is CASSELGTSGRQFF. The CDR3 DNA reads TGTGCCAGCAGTGAATTAGGGACTAGCGGGAGGCAGTTCTTC.

This clonotype appeared many times. The chain has TRBV6-1 and TRBJ1-1, with 7 bases identical to TRBD1. The CDR3 has 13 amino acids. V lost 1 base to trimming and J lost 5 bases; unmatched junction nucleotides: 1. CDR1 MNHNS and CDR2 SASEGT come from the germline V gene. This CDR3 reads CASSEVRGTEAFF. The DNA of the CDR3 is TGTGCCAGCAGTGAAGTCAGGGGGACTGAAGCTTTCTTT.

This clonotype has just a few counts. The chain has TRBV7-6 and TRBJ2-5; D is uncertain. The length of the CDR3 is 13 residues. V was clipped by 3 bases and J by 5 bases, with 10 bases between them. Germline CDR1 SGHVS, CDR2 FNYEAQ. The CDR3 region is CASSLGNSETQYF. CDR3 coding DNA: TGTGCCAGCAGCTTGGGGAATTCGGAGACCCAGTACTTC.

This clonotype was observed many times. This rearrangement joins TRBV28 to TRBJ1-1; tentative D call: TRBD1 (5 bases). CDR1 and CDR2 (germline): MDHEN, SYDVKM. Trimming shortened V by 3 bases and J by 7 bases, and 9 bases separated the two germline ends. The CDR3 is 12 residues long. The CDR3 DNA reads TGTGCCAGCAGTTTCGAGGGGAATGAAGCTTTCTTT. This sequence encodes CASSFEGNEAFF.

V is TRBV5-6 and J is TRBJ1-2; D remains ambiguous. The germline V gene has CDR1 SGHDT and CDR2 YYEEEE. The germline V and J ends were trimmed by 4 bases and 0 bases, with 10 bases remaining between them. The CDR3 extends over 14 amino acids. The CDR3: CASSRRLTNYGYTF. CDR3 bases: TGTGCCAGCAGCCGGAGACTCACTAACTATGGCTACACCTTC. Full variable domain (missing parts from reference TRBV5-6 and TRBJ1-2): DAGVTQSPTHLIKTRGQQVTLRCSPKSGHDTVSWYQQALGQGPQFIFQYYEEEERQRGNFPDRFSGHQFPNYSSELNVNALLLGDSALYLCASSRRLTNYGYTFGSGTRLTVV.

This clonotype was recorded many times. V gene TRBV6-1 combines with J gene TRBJ2-4, with D possibly being TRBD1 or TRBD2 (7 bases each). The V end lost 5 bases, the J end lost 3 bases, and 17 bases lay between the germline ends. The germline CDR1 and CDR2 sequences are MNHNS and SASEGT. This CDR3 is 16 amino acids long. DNA for the CDR3: TGTGCCAGCAGTCCAGGGGGGGGGCTGAGCAAAAACATTCAGTACTTC. It codes for CASSPGGGLSKNIQYF.

The chain couples TRBV2 to TRBJ2-5, with a tentative D call TRBD1 (5 bases). The CDR3 extends over 13 amino acids. In germline, CDR1 is SNHLY, CDR2 FYNNEI. V dropped 5 bases and J dropped 2 bases, with 9 bases sitting between them. In DNA, the CDR3 is TGTGCCAGCAGTTCAGGGAAACAAGAGACCCAGTACTTC. Amino acid sequence: CASSSGKQETQYF.

The rearrangement joins TRBV7-2 to TRBJ1-2, with D maybe TRBD1 (5 bases). Germline V gives CDR1 SGHTA, CDR2 FQGNSA. The CDR3 spans 14 residues. The V end lost 2 bases, the J end lost 4 bases, and 11 bases lay between the germline ends. In DNA form, the CDR3 reads TGTGCCAGCAGCTTACGGGACGGGCTCTATGGCTACACCTTC. Translation gives CASSLRDGLYGYTF.

In its sample, this clonotype was seen a few times. The rearrangement links TRBV3-1 to TRBJ1-6; the D is unclear. Germline CDR1 reads LGHDT; CDR2 reads YNNKEL (reference sequence). Trimming stripped 4 bases from V and 10 bases from J, with 14 bases between. The CDR3 spans 14 residues. The CDR3 protein is CASSPLRSLSPLHF. CDR3 bases: TGTGCCAGCAGCCCTTTACGATCTCTCTCACCCCTCCACTTT.

This chain links TRBV15 with TRBJ2-1; TRBD2 matches 14 bases. V trimming: 5 bases; J trimming: 1 base; junction bases outside the gene matches: 10. CDR1 LNHNV and CDR2 YYDKDF come from the germline V gene (reference sequence). The CDR3 spans 19 residues. The chain's CDR3 is CATSSRGTSGSWSYNEQFF. For the CDR3, the DNA is TGTGCCACCAGCTCCCGAGGGACTAGCGGGAGTTGGTCCTACAATGAGCAGTTCTTC.

CDR3 residues: CASSQKIVGGPYNEQFF. The CDR3 DNA reads TGTGCCAGCAGCCAAAAGATAGTGGGAGGGCCCTACAATGAGCAGTTCTTC. The chain has TRBV14 and TRBJ2-1, with 7 bases fitting TRBD2. CDR1 SGHDN and CDR2 FVKESK come from the germline V gene. The CDR3 spans 17 residues. The V gene end was trimmed by 2 bases and the J gene end by 2 bases; junction bases not matched to a gene: 9.

The gene calls are TRBV3-1 and TRBJ1-1; perhaps TRBD1 as D (6 bases). The germline gives CDR1 LGHDT, CDR2 YNNKEL (reference sequence). CDR3 length equals 13 residues. V gave up 3 bases and J gave up 3 bases, with 8 bases separating them. The CDR3 sequence: CASSHGQYTEAFF. CDR3 nucleotides: TGTGCCAGCAGCCATGGACAGTACACTGAAGCTTTCTTT.

This chain joins TRBV7-6 and TRBJ2-3; TRBD2 aligns across 9 bases. The germline gives CDR1 SGHVS, CDR2 FNYEAQ. The CDR3 spans 18 residues. V lost 5 bases and J lost 3; bases outside the gene matches: 15. CDR3 amino acids: CASSLPNIGTSMTDTQYF. The CDR3 bases are TGTGCCAGCAGCCTACCCAATATCGGGACTAGCATGACAGATACGCAGTATTTT.

The chain couples TRBV5-6 to TRBJ2-5; D is perhaps TRBD2 (6 bases). V was trimmed by 3 bases and J by 10 bases, leaving 13 bases between them. From germline, CDR1 is SGHDT and CDR2 YYEEEE. The length of the CDR3 is 12 residues. CDR3 bases: TGTGCCAGCAGCTCCGCTGGAGGGATCCAGTACTTC. This translates into CASSSAGGIQYF.

This clonotype was seen ten or more times. The chain has TRBV20-1 and TRBJ1-5, with D perhaps matching TRBD1 (5 bases). The germline gives CDR1 DFQATT, CDR2 SNEGSKA (reference sequence). Trimming left V 5 bases short and J 6 bases short, with 14 bases between. The length of the CDR3 is 13 residues. The CDR3 loop reads CSAPQQGGQPQHF. The CDR3 nucleotides are TGCAGTGCTCCCCAGCAGGGCGGTCAGCCCCAGCATTTT.

This clonotype appeared many times. The chain couples TRBV3-1 to TRBJ2-7; D is perhaps TRBD1 or TRBD2 (5 bases each). CDR1 is LGHDT, CDR2 YNNKEL, per germline (reference sequence). This CDR3 has 13 amino acids. V was cut by 0 bases and J by 4 bases, with 7 bases left in between. In DNA form, the CDR3 reads TGTGCCAGCAGCCAAGATTGGGGGTACGAGCAGTACTTC. Translated, it gives CASSQDWGYEQYF.

J is TRBJ2-3 and V is TRBV20-1; D is undetermined. Germline V CDR1 and CDR2: DFQATT, SNEGSKA (reference sequence). V dropped 3 bases and J dropped 2 bases, with 6 bases sitting between them. This CDR3 is 12 amino acids long. DNA for the CDR3: TGCAGTGCTAGCCCCGACACAGATACGCAGTATTTT. Translated: CSASPDTDTQYF.

This clonotype was recorded many times. The chain carries TRBV27 and TRBJ2-2; no clear D gene. This CDR3 comprises 13 residues. Trimming removed 7 bases from V and 1 base from J, with 7 bases in between. Looked up from germline, CDR1 is MNHEY and CDR2 is SMNVEV (reference sequence). CDR3 nucleotide sequence: TGTGCCAGCACCAGACAGAACACCGGGGAGCTGTTTTTT. It translates to CASTRQNTGELFF.

This clonotype was observed a handful of times. The chain couples TRBV5-1 to TRBJ2-2; 8 bases agree with TRBD1. The CDR3 extends over 17 amino acids. Germline V CDR1 and CDR2: SGHRS, YFSETQ. Trimming at V came to 5 bases and at J to 4 bases, leaving 13 bases not matched to a gene. The DNA for the CDR3 is TGCGCCAGCAGGGCCTCCCTCGGGACAGGAGTCACCGGGGAGCTGTTTTTT. Amino acid sequence: CASRASLGTGVTGELFF.

This clonotype was counted at least ten times. The chain uses TRBV20-1 and TRBJ2-5; D is possibly TRBD1 or TRBD2 (5 bases each). CDR1 is DFQATT, CDR2 SNEGSKA, per germline (reference sequence). Trimming pared 3 bases from V and 4 bases from J, leaving 15 bases between. This CDR3 contains 14 residues. CDR3 protein: CSASRAYGGETQYF. The CDR3 DNA sequence: TGCAGTGCTAGTAGAGCATATGGGGGAGAGACCCAGTACTTC.

This clonotype was seen a single time. CDR3 sequence: CASSGWGARDTEAFF. The CDR3 DNA is TGTGCCAGCAGCGGATGGGGGGCGAGAGACACTGAAGCTTTCTTT. J is TRBJ1-1 and V is TRBV5-5, with a tentative D call TRBD1 (6 bases). Germline loops: CDR1 SGHKS, CDR2 YYEKEE (reference sequence). The CDR3 has 15 amino acids. Trimming pared 4 bases from V and 3 bases from J, leaving 16 bases between.

This clonotype was seen a few times. The chain carries TRBV5-1 and TRBJ2-6; 12 positions agree with TRBD1. Germline V CDR1 and CDR2: SGHRS, YFSETQ. The CDR3 sequence is 18 residues long. V shed 0 bases, J shed 4 bases, and the junction held 5 bases outside the gene matches. The DNA for the CDR3 is TGCGCCAGCAGCTTGGTGGGACAGGGGGCGCGAGGGGCCAACGTCCTGACTTTC. It yields the protein CASSLVGQGARGANVLTF.

The chain combines TRBV7-9 with TRBJ2-7; 9 positions match TRBD2. The V gene's germline CDR1 is SEHNR and CDR2 FQNEAQ (reference sequence). V lost 8 bases, J lost 7 bases, and 15 bases stayed unmatched. The CDR3 loop spans 15 amino acids. The chain's CDR3 is CASASGAGGSREQYF. The CDR3, as DNA: TGTGCCAGCGCTTCTGGAGCGGGAGGATCGCGGGAGCAGTACTTC.

Worth noting for this clonotype: A much larger clone lies one base from this, so it may be a read error. The gene calls are TRBV24-1 and TRBJ1-5; 9 nucleotides agree with TRBD1. Germline values: CDR1 KGHDR, CDR2 SFDVKD. The CDR3 totals 15 residues. Germline trimming cut 4 bases from V and 1 base from J; bases unmatched to any gene: 1. CDR3 sequence reads: CATSEGTGSNQPQHF. The DNA of the CDR3 is TGTGCCACCAGTGAGGGGACAGGGAGCAATCAGCCCCAGCATTTT.

This clonotype was detected a few times. The chain has TRBV20-1 and TRBJ2-7, with 11 bases identical to TRBD2. V was clipped by 5 bases and J by 0 bases; unmatched bases: 6. The CDR3 contains 15 residues. Per the germline V gene, CDR1 is DFQATT and CDR2 is SNEGSKA (reference sequence). The CDR3 protein is CSAGTGTSGSYEQYF. The CDR3 DNA reads as TGCAGTGCTGGGACCGGGACTAGCGGCTCCTACGAGCAGTACTTC.

This clonotype came up a few times. This sequence joins TRBV19 and TRBJ1-1; D is uncertain. V shed 5 bases and J shed 5 bases, with 6 bases lying between them. The CDR3 sequence is 11 residues long. Germline CDR1 LNHDA, CDR2 SQIVND (reference sequence). The CDR3 protein is CASSSLTEAFF. The CDR3 DNA reads as TGTGCCAGTAGTTCCTTAACTGAAGCTTTCTTT.

This clonotype was seen repeatedly, ten times or more. The J gene is TRBJ1-1, the V gene TRBV28; D not certain. Trimming pared 3 bases from V and 1 base from J, leaving 6 bases between. The CDR3 loop spans 13 amino acids. The germline V gene encodes CDR1 MDHEN and CDR2 SYDVKM. This CDR3 is CASSFTPNTEAFF. CDR3 DNA: TGTGCCAGCAGTTTTACCCCGAACACTGAAGCTTTCTTT.

This clonotype was observed a handful of times. The chain is built from TRBV11-2 and TRBJ2-7; 7 bases match TRBD1. The CDR3 has 15 amino acids. Losses at the gene ends were 5 bases for V and 4 bases for J; bases not matched to a gene: 11. CDR1 and CDR2 from the germline V gene are SGHAT and FQNNGV. The CDR3: CASSRAGRGKYEQYF. The CDR3 DNA reads TGTGCCAGCAGCCGGGCAGGCAGGGGGAAGTACGAGCAGTACTTC.

Ten or more counts support this clonotype. This chain joins TRBV28 and TRBJ2-4, with 12 bases aligning to TRBD1. Trimming cost V 6 bases and J 0 bases; bases outside gene matches: 6. Looked up from germline, CDR1 is MDHEN and CDR2 is SYDVKM. This CDR3 has 17 residues. The CDR3 loop reads CASSGTGGPLAKNIQYF. The CDR3 bases are TGTGCCAGCAGCGGGACAGGGGGCCCCCTAGCCAAAAACATTCAGTACTTC.